This T cell receptor beta chain was recorded in a study of blood T cell repertoires in COVID-19 (dated by TCRdb to about 2020). At the level of the whole study: The collaborator samples originated in the United States, Italy and Spain and spanned the acute and convalescent phases of COVID-19. The samples were drawn from the first 160 participants of the ongoing ImmuneRACE study and from more than 1,000 subjects provided by 6 global collaborators. HLA class I and class II types, where available, came from metadata supplied by the sample provider rather than from assay-based typing. Subjects who had been exposed to COVID-19, were actively infected with it, or had recovered from it provided the deeply sampled blood TCRbeta repertoires that made up the dataset. The material from the prospective study consisted of cDNA or gDNA derived from T cells, B-cell-depleted T cells, or PBMCs. The repertoires were made available in a free public database intended to serve as a resource for research on the immune response to SARS-CoV-2. Sample metadata almost always included a de-identified subject ID, COVID-19 status, age in years and sex.

Points the paper makes about the study in general: How much clinical and demographic metadata was included differed by source and by participant, and the metadata was provided uncurated.

The CDR3 goes from the cysteine to the phenylalanine over 15 residues. The sequence is cut down to CDR3 DNA, 45 bases in frame from base 1. Taken from the germline V gene (reference sequence), the CDR1 and CDR2 loops are GTSNPN and SVGIG. V trim: 4 bases; J trim: 9 bases; unmatched bases: 10. TCRbeta CDR3 regions were amplified from genomic DNA using the immunoSEQ Assay, a bias-controlled multiplex PCR. For the original study's pipeline: The number of nucleated cells in each sample was estimated by amplification of reference gene primers within the assay. To quantify the absolute abundance of each unique TCRbeta CDR3 rearrangement, sequence reads were collapsed and filtered. Productive Simpson clonality was computed per sample as the square root of Simpson's diversity index over productive rearrangements. This is the immuneACCESS table as TCRdb keeps it, with only in-frame sequences that have V and J called. A part of the clones is gone; compared with another copy, unresolved V genes explain less than half, and the rest is unexplained. V, J and clone size are taken as reported in that table, and D and trimming were inferred from the DNA itself. A total of 250,000 to 300,000 clones appear in this sample, approximately 88% of them only once. About a tenth of the sample is held by the ten biggest clonotypes.

In this sample, this clone turned up once. There is no known antigen for this receptor. Base qualities are not recorded, but no much larger clone differs from it by a single base. In Seattle, one collaborating source enrolled patients while the infection was active and tracked those patients longitudinally over the course of disease. Whole blood was collected in K2EDTA tubes by collaborating institutions according to the institutions' own protocols. For TCRbeta analysis, collaborators shipped samples as frozen whole blood, isolated PBMCs, or DNA extracted from either of those sample types. Specimen: peripheral blood. This clonotype originated in a woman in her 70s with COVID-19, enrolled during active disease. The chain couples TRBV30 to TRBJ1-6; 9 of the junction bases match TRBD1. The DNA sequence follows: TGTGCCTGGAACACGGGACAGGGTTTGTTTTCACCCCTCCACTTT. Translated, this is CAWNTGQGLFSPLHF.